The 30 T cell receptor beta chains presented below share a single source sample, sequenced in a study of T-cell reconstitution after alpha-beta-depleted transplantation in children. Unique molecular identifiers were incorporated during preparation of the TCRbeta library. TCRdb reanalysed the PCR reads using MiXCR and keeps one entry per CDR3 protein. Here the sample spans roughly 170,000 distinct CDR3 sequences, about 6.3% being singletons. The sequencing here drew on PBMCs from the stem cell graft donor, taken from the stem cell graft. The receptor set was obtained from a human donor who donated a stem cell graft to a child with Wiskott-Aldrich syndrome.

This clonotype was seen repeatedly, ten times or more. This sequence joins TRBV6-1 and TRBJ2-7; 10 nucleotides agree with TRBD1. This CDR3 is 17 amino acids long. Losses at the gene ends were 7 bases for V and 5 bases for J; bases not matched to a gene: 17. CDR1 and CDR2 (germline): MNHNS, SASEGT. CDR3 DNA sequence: TGTGCCAGCATCGAGACCCGAGTGGGACAGGGGAGACACGAGCAGTACTTC. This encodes CASIETRVGQGRHEQYF.

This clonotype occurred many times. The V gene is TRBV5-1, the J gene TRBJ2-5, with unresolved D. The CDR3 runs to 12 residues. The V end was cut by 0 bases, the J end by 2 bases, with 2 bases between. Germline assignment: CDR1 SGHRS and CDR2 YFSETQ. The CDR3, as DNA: TGCGCCAGCAGCTTGGAACAAGAGACCCAGTACTTC. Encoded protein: CASSLEQETQYF.

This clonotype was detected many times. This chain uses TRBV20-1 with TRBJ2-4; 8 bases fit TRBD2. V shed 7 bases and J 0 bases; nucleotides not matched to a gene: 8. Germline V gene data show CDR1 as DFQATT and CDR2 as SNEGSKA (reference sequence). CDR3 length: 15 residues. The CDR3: CSVTLAGLAKNIQYF. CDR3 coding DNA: TGCAGTGTTACCCTAGCGGGCCTAGCCAAAAACATTCAGTACTTC.

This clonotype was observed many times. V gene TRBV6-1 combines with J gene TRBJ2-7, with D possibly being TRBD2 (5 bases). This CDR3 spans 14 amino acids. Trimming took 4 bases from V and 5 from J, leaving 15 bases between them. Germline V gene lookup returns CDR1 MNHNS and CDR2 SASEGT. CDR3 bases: TGTGCCAGCAGTGCAGGCGGGTCTGCGGACGAGCAGTACTTC. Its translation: CASSAGGSADEQYF.

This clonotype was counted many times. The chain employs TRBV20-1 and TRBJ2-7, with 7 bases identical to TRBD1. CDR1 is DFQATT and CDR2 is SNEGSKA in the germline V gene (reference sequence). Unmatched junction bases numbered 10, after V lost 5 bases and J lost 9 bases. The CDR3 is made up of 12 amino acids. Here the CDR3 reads CSAGWTGDGQYF. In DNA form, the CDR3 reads TGCAGTGCTGGATGGACAGGCGATGGGCAGTACTTC.

CDR3 residues: CASSLGGTGVRSYEQYF. As DNA, the CDR3 is TGTGCCAGTAGCCTAGGAGGGACAGGGGTCCGCTCATACGAGCAGTACTTC. V gene TRBV19 combines with J gene TRBJ2-7; TRBD1 matches at 10 bases. This CDR3 has 17 amino acids. V dropped 6 bases and J dropped 4; count of bases not matched to a gene: 15. The germline V gene encodes CDR1 LNHDA and CDR2 SQIVND (reference sequence).

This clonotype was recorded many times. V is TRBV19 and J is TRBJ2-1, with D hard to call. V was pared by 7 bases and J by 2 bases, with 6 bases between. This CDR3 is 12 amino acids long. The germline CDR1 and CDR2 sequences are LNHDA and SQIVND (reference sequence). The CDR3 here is CASTDTYNEQFF. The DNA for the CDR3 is TGTGCCAGTACAGACACCTACAATGAGCAGTTCTTC.

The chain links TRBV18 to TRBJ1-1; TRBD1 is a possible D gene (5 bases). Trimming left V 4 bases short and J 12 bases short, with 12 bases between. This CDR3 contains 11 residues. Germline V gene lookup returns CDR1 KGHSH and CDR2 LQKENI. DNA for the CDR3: TGTGCCAGCTCACGGGGGAGCGAAACTTTCTTT. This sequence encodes CASSRGSETFF.

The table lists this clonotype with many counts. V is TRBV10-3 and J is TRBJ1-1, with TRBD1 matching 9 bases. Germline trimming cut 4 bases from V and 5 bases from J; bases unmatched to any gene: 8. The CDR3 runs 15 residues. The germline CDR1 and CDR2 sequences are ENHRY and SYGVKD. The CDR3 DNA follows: TGTGCCATCAGTGCCTCACAGGGGGCGAGAACTGAAGCTTTCTTT. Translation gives CAISASQGARTEAFF.

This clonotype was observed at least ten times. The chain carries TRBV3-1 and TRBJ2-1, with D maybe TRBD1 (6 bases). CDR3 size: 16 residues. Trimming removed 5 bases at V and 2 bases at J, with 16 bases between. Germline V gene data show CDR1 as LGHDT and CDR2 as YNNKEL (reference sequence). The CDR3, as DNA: TGTGCCAGCAGCAACAGGGAACTAGGTCCCTACAATGAGCAGTTCTTC. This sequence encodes CASSNRELGPYNEQFF.

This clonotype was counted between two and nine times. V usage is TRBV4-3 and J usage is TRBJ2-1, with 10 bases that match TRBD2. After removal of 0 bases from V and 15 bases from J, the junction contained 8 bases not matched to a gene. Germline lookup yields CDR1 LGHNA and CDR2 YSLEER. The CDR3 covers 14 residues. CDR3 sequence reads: CASSQDRSGRAGFF. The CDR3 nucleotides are TGCGCCAGCAGCCAAGACAGAAGCGGGAGGGCCGGGTTCTTC.

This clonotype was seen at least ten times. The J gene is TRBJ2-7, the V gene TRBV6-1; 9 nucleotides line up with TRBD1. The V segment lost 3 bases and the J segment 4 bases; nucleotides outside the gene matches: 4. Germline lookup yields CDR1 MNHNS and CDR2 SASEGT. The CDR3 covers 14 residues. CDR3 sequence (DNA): TGTGCCAGCAGTGACCGGGACAGGGTATACGAGCAGTACTTC. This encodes CASSDRDRVYEQYF.

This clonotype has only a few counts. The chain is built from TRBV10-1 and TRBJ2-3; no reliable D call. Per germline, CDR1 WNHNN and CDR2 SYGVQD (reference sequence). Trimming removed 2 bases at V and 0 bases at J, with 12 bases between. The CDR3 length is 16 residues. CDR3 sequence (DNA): TGCGCCAGCAGTGAGGTTCTCAAAACTAGCACAGATACGCAGTATTTT. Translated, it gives CASSEVLKTSTDTQYF.

CDR3 DNA: TGTGCCAGCAGCACGTCCGGGACCTCTTCGATGACCCAGTACTTC. Its translation: CASSTSGTSSMTQYF. The chain recombines TRBV7-8 with TRBJ2-5, with D perhaps being TRBD1 or TRBD2 (5 bases each). The CDR3 contains 15 residues. The germline V gene encodes CDR1 SGHVS and CDR2 FQNEAQ. Trimming shortened V by 5 bases and J by 7 bases, and 20 bases separated the two germline ends.

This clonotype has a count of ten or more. The CDR3 here is CSVHPGTNNEQFF. DNA for the CDR3: TGCAGCGTGCATCCCGGGACCAACAATGAGCAGTTCTTC. This chain uses TRBV29-1 with TRBJ2-1; D assignment may be TRBD1 or TRBD2 (5 bases each). The V gene lost 6 bases and the J gene lost 5 bases, with 14 bases spanning the gap. The CDR3 has 13 residues. Germline V gene sequence: CDR1 SQVTM, CDR2 ANQGSEA.

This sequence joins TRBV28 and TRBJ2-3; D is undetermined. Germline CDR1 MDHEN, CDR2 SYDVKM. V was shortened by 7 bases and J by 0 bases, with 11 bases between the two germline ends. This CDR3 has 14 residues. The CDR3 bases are TGTGCCAGCACGTCGATGGCTAGCACAGATACGCAGTATTTT. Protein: CASTSMASTDTQYF.

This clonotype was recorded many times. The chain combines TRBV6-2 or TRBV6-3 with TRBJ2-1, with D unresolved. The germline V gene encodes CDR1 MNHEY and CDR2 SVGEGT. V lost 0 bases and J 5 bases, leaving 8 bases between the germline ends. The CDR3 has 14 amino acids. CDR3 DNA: TGTGCCAGCAGTTACTCGAATGAGCACAATGAGCAGTTCTTC. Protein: CASSYSNEHNEQFF.

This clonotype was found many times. CDR3 DNA sequence: TGTGCCAGCAGCTTGCCTCGGGGGGATGAACCTACTCACAATGAGCAGTTCTTC. It is translated as CASSLPRGDEPTHNEQFF. The V gene is TRBV7-6, the J gene TRBJ2-1; 7 nucleotides align to TRBD2. With 3 bases clipped from V and 5 bases from J, the junction kept 16 bases outside the gene matches. CDR3 length: 18 amino acids. Germline-derived CDR1 and CDR2 are SGHVS and FNYEAQ.

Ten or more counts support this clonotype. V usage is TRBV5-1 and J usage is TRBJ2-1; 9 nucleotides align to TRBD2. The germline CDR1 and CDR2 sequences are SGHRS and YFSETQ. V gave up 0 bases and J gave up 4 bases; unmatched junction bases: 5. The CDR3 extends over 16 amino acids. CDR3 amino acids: CASSLGPSGIYNEQFF. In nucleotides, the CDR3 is TGCGCCAGCAGCTTGGGGCCTAGCGGGATATACAATGAGCAGTTCTTC.

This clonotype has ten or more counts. The CDR3 reads CAISELGLAAGGEQFF. Here the CDR3 DNA reads TGTGCCATCAGTGAGTTAGGACTAGCCGCGGGGGGCGAGCAGTTCTTC. The chain carries TRBV10-3 and TRBJ2-1; 8 bases map to TRBD2. V was clipped by 1 base and J by 10 bases; unmatched bases: 12. This CDR3 has 16 amino acids. Per the germline V gene, CDR1 is ENHRY and CDR2 is SYGVKD.

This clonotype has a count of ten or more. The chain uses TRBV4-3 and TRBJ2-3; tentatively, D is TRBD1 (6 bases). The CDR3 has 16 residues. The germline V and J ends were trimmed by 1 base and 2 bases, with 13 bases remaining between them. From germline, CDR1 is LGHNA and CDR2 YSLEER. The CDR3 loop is CASSQVYRAPTDTQYF. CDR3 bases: TGCGCCAGCAGCCAAGTTTACAGGGCGCCCACAGATACGCAGTATTTT.

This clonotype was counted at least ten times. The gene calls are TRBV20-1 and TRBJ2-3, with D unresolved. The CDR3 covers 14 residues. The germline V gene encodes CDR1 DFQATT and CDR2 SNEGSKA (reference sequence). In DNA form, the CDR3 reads TGCAGCCCACGCCCCCAGCCTAGCACAGATACGCAGTATTTT. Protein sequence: CSPRPQPSTDTQYF.

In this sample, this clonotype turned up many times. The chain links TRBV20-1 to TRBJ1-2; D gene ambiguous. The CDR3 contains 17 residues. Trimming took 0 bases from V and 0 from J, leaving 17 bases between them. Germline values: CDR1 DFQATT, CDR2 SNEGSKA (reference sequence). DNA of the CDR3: TGCAGTGCTAGAGATTTCGTCTCGGCGGAGGCTAACTATGGCTACACCTTC. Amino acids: CSARDFVSAEANYGYTF.

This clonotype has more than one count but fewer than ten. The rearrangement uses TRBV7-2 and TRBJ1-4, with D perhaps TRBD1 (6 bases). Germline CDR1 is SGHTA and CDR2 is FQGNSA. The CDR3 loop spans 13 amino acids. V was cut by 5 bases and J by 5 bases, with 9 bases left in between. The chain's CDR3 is CASSDRTNEKLFF. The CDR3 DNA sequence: TGTGCCAGCAGCGACAGGACCAATGAAAAACTGTTTTTT.

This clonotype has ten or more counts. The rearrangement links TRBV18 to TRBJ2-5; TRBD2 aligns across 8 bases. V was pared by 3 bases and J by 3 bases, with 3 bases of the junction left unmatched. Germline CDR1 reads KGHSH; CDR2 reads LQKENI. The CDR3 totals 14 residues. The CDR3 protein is CASSPQTSEETQYF. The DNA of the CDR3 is TGTGCCAGCTCACCCCAGACTAGCGAAGAGACCCAGTACTTC.

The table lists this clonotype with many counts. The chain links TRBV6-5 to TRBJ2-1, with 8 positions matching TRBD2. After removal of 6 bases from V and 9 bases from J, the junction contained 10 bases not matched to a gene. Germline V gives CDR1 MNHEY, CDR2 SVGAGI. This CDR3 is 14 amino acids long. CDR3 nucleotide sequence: TGTGCCAGCAGGCCATATGGGACTAGTATTGAGCAGTTCTTC. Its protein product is CASRPYGTSIEQFF.

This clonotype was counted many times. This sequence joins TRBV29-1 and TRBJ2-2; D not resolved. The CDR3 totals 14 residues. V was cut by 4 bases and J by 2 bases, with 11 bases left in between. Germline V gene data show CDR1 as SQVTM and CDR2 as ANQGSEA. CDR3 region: CSVGWAINTGELFF. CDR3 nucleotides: TGCAGCGTTGGGTGGGCGATCAACACCGGGGAGCTGTTTTTT.

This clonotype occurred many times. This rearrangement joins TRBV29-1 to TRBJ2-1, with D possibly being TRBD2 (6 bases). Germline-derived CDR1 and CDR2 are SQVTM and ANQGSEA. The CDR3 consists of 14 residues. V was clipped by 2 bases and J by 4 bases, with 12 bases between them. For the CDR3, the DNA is TGCAGCGTTGAAAAACGTGGAGGGTACAATGAGCAGTTCTTC. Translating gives CSVEKRGGYNEQFF.

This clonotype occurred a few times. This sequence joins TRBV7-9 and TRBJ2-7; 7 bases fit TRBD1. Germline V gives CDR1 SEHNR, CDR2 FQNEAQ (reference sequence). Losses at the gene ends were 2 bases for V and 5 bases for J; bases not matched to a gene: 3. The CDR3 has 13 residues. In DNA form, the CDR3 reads TGTGCCAGCAGCTTACAGGGGGTCAACGAGCAGTACTTC. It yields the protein CASSLQGVNEQYF.

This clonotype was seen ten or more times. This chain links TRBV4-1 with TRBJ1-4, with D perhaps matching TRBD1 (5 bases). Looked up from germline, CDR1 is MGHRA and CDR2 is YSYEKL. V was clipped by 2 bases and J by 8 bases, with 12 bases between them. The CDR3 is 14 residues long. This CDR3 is CASSQRTSLEKLFF. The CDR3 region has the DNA TGCGCCAGCAGCCAACGGACATCCCTAGAAAAACTGTTTTTT.